This is a list of T cell receptor beta chains from one sample in a study of cytomegalovirus exposure and HLA in healthy donors. Sequencing was performed with immunoSEQ multiplex PCR; in TCRdb, only in-frame clones are kept and a portion is missing. The data show under 70,000 clones, 65% to 70% seen once. The source material was PBMCs. These receptors originate from a woman aged 25 to 39 in good health and CMV-seronegative. CDR3s include the opening cysteine and the closing phenylalanine or tryptophan. D genes are given only for firm matches. Size is stated for part of the rows, as once, few or many counts, or as a class when the clone is expanded.

d_gene: -; abundance: -; v_gene: TRBV30; j_gene: TRBJ1-2; CDR3nt: TGTGCCTGGAGCCCCGGGGACTATGGCTACACCTTC; CDR3aa: CAWSPGDYGYTF
d_gene: -; abundance: few; v_gene: TRBV6-4; j_gene: TRBJ2-1; CDR3nt: TGTGCCAGCAGTGACTGGTACGGGGGAAACTACAATGAGCAGTTCTTC; CDR3aa: CASSDWYGGNYNEQFF
d_gene: -; abundance: -; v_gene: TRBV5-1; j_gene: TRBJ2-1; CDR3nt: TGCGCCAGCAGCTCGACTAGCTACAATGAGCAGTTCTTC; CDR3aa: CASSSTSYNEQFF
d_gene: -; abundance: -; v_gene: TRBV2; j_gene: TRBJ2-4; CDR3nt: TGTGCCAGCAGTGAAGCGCTTCTGGGGCACCAGTACTTC; CDR3aa: CASSEALLGHQYF
d_gene: TRBD1; abundance: -; v_gene: TRBV2; j_gene: TRBJ2-1; CDR3nt: TGTGCCAGCAGTGGGACAGGGGTGGTCAATGAGCAGTTCTTC; CDR3aa: CASSGTGVVNEQFF
d_gene: -; abundance: -; v_gene: TRBV7-2; j_gene: TRBJ2-7; CDR3nt: TGTGCCAGCAGCTTAGTGTACCGCCGGGAGCAGTACTTC; CDR3aa: CASSLVYRREQYF
d_gene: TRBD1; abundance: -; v_gene: TRBV5-1; j_gene: TRBJ2-2; CDR3nt: TGCGCCAGCAGCTTTCTGGACAGGGCCCCCACCGGGGAGCTGTTTTTT; CDR3aa: CASSFLDRAPTGELFF
d_gene: -; abundance: -; v_gene: TRBV13; j_gene: TRBJ2-5; CDR3nt: TGTGCCAGCAGCTTAGGCCGCGGGGATGAGACCCAGTACTTC; CDR3aa: CASSLGRGDETQYF
d_gene: TRBD1; abundance: few; v_gene: TRBV6-5; j_gene: TRBJ1-1; CDR3nt: TGTGCCAGCAGTTACTCTATGGGGATGGGACAGGAAGCTTTCTTT; CDR3aa: CASSYSMGMGQEAFF
d_gene: -; abundance: -; v_gene: TRBV28; j_gene: TRBJ1-5; CDR3nt: TGTGCCAGCAGTTGGGGGGGGATGGATCAGCCCCAGCATTTT; CDR3aa: CASSWGGMDQPQHF